Listed below are T cell receptor beta chains from one sample, sequenced in a study of T-cell memory formation after mild COVID-19. TCRdb redid the calling of the 5' RACE reads with MiXCR, one entry per CDR3 protein. The top ten clones hold 2.4% of a sample with 210,000 or so distinct CDR3 sequences, 15% to 20% of them seen once. The sample consisted of PBMCs or a T cell subset sorted from them (not recorded which). The receptors come from an adult woman who had mild COVID-19 (a few samples of this study predate the infection). Cell type and time point are not known. Each CDR3 is given with its conserved first and last residue.

J gene: TRBJ2-3; V gene: TRBV7-9; CDR3 protein: CASSIRLAGGPDTQYF
J gene: TRBJ2-7; V gene: TRBV7-9; CDR3 protein: CASSQGPGLGYF
J gene: TRBJ2-1; V gene: TRBV5-1; CDR3 protein: CASSRPGAGGSDEQFF
J gene: TRBJ2-3; V gene: TRBV7-2; CDR3 protein: CASEGDTDTQYF
J gene: TRBJ2-5; V gene: TRBV3-1; CDR3 protein: CASSQDLGTQYF
J gene: TRBJ2-7; V gene: TRBV21-1; CDR3 protein: CASSKGMANWGGPPYEQYF
J gene: TRBJ2-1; V gene: TRBV2; CDR3 protein: CASSINRATDEQFF
J gene: TRBJ2-2; V gene: TRBV20-1; CDR3 protein: CSGRAPGTGELFF
J gene: TRBJ1-6; V gene: TRBV25-1; CDR3 protein: CASSDSGRTGYNSPLHF
J gene: TRBJ2-7; V gene: TRBV3-1; CDR3 protein: CASSRRGRNEQYF
J gene: TRBJ2-5; V gene: TRBV10-3; CDR3 protein: CAISELTSGAFGTQYF
J gene: TRBJ2-1; V gene: TRBV5-1; CDR3 protein: CASSFGESYNEQFF
J gene: TRBJ2-2; V gene: TRBV6-2/TRBV6-3; CDR3 protein: CASSYYGLAGGPRVTGELFF
J gene: TRBJ2-2; V gene: TRBV3-1; CDR3 protein: CASSQAGTVNTGELFF
J gene: TRBJ2-5; V gene: TRBV20-1; CDR3 protein: CSAQTRGQGVETQYF
J gene: TRBJ2-5; V gene: TRBV18; CDR3 protein: CASSPNEETQYF
J gene: TRBJ2-1; V gene: TRBV7-2; CDR3 protein: CASSSFVALGMFEQFF
J gene: TRBJ2-7; V gene: TRBV7-2; CDR3 protein: CASSLDRGGYEQYF
J gene: TRBJ1-2; V gene: TRBV29-1; CDR3 protein: CSVEELGDGYTF
J gene: TRBJ2-5; V gene: TRBV7-3; CDR3 protein: CASSLSGGYQETQYF
J gene: TRBJ2-7; V gene: TRBV27; CDR3 protein: CASSLRLAGGRREQYF
J gene: TRBJ2-3; V gene: TRBV7-3; CDR3 protein: CASSRTGQNTDTQYF
J gene: TRBJ2-5; V gene: TRBV29-1; CDR3 protein: CSVGAGTQETQYF
J gene: TRBJ1-4; V gene: TRBV6-5; CDR3 protein: CASSGGRAGKLFF
J gene: TRBJ2-3; V gene: TRBV14; CDR3 protein: CASSQESGTGTDTQYF
J gene: TRBJ2-2; V gene: TRBV12-3/TRBV12-4; CDR3 protein: CASSYIAGGTGELFF
J gene: TRBJ2-1; V gene: TRBV6-5; CDR3 protein: CASSKLEREYNEQFF
J gene: TRBJ1-1; V gene: TRBV7-9; CDR3 protein: CASLSNTEAFF
J gene: TRBJ2-5; V gene: TRBV15; CDR3 protein: CATSRDRRAGGGETQYF
J gene: TRBJ1-1; V gene: TRBV5-1; CDR3 protein: CASTPAGWNTEAFF
J gene: TRBJ2-7; V gene: TRBV7-8; CDR3 protein: CASSLDRLREQYF
J gene: TRBJ2-1; V gene: TRBV12-3/TRBV12-4; CDR3 protein: CASSLSFVNEQFF
J gene: TRBJ2-1; V gene: TRBV5-1; CDR3 protein: CASRIGGILTYNEQFF
J gene: TRBJ2-1; V gene: TRBV6-2/TRBV6-3; CDR3 protein: CASSRVSGTGANEQFF
J gene: TRBJ2-3; V gene: TRBV5-4; CDR3 protein: CASSLEGSDYTQYF
J gene: TRBJ2-3; V gene: TRBV20-1; CDR3 protein: CSAPTAIYRDTQYF
J gene: TRBJ1-5; V gene: TRBV7-9; CDR3 protein: CASSPLPRRNSNQPQHF
J gene: TRBJ2-7; V gene: TRBV29-1; CDR3 protein: CSVGARGRYEQYF
J gene: TRBJ1-5; V gene: TRBV27; CDR3 protein: CASSPGPGAQHF
J gene: TRBJ2-5; V gene: TRBV30; CDR3 protein: CAWRGLAAKETQYF
J gene: TRBJ1-2; V gene: TRBV20-1; CDR3 protein: CSARTGPNYGYTF
J gene: TRBJ1-1; V gene: TRBV5-6; CDR3 protein: CASSFQGRETEAFF
J gene: TRBJ1-1; V gene: TRBV10-2; CDR3 protein: CASSESGGLGGTEAFF
J gene: TRBJ1-1; V gene: TRBV12-3/TRBV12-4; CDR3 protein: CASTRQGPTEAFF
J gene: TRBJ2-2; V gene: TRBV5-1; CDR3 protein: CASSLVGSTGELFF
J gene: TRBJ2-2; V gene: TRBV23-1; CDR3 protein: CASRFRRPGELFF
J gene: TRBJ1-1; V gene: TRBV20-1; CDR3 protein: CSAREGYDVAFF
J gene: TRBJ2-1; V gene: TRBV20-1; CDR3 protein: CSAHPGTKKGEQFF
J gene: TRBJ1-6; V gene: TRBV20-1; CDR3 protein: CSARDGGGNSPLHF
J gene: TRBJ1-5; V gene: TRBV3-1; CDR3 protein: CASSRRDSNQPQHF